These T cell receptor beta chains were read from a single sample in a study of PD-1 blockade in mismatch repair-deficient tumors. Produced via immunoSEQ multiplex PCR; TCRdb's table is partial and in-frame only. The sample gives about 38,000 clones, around 79% of which show up once; roughly 20% is in the top ten. Material: peripheral blood, obtained 4 weeks after starting pembrolizumab. Receptors were obtained from an adult with mismatch repair-deficient cancer. CDR3s include the opening cysteine and the closing phenylalanine or tryptophan. The D gene is left open where the match is weak. Size values are once, few and many counts, or a class for expanded clones, and some rows have none.

CDR3: CASSLRGPYNSPLHF
DNA: TGTGCCAGCAGCTTGAGGGGGCCCTATAATTCACCCCTCCACTTT
J: TRBJ1-6
D: TRBD1
length: 15
V: TRBV7-8
size: .

CDR3: CASSGGQGLGEQFF
DNA: TGCGCCAGCAGCGGGGGACAGGGGTTAGGTGAGCAGTTCTTC
J: TRBJ2-1
D: TRBD1
length: 14
V: TRBV5-1
size: .

CDR3: CASSEALAGAYEQYF
DNA: TGTGCCAGCAGTGAAGCCCTAGCGGGAGCCTACGAGCAGTACTTC
J: TRBJ2-7
D: TRBD2
length: 15
V: TRBV6-1
size: .

CDR3: CASSPPADYNEQFF
DNA: TGTGCCAGTAGTCCCCCGGCAGACTACAATGAGCAGTTCTTC
J: TRBJ2-1
D: .
length: 14
V: TRBV19
size: few

CDR3: CAGTSGNGHEQFF
DNA: TGTGCCGGCACTAGCGGGAACGGTCATGAGCAGTTCTTC
J: TRBJ2-1
D: TRBD2
length: 13
V: TRBV28
size: .

CDR3: CASNLLGVSSYNEQFF
DNA: TGTGCCAGCAACCTTTTAGGGGTAAGCTCCTACAATGAGCAGTTCTTC
J: TRBJ2-1
D: .
length: 16
V: TRBV28
size: few

CDR3: CASSLDRGYEQFF
DNA: TGTGCCAGCAGCTTGGACAGGGGTTATGAGCAGTTCTTC
J: TRBJ2-1
D: TRBD1
length: 13
V: TRBV28
size: .

CDR3: CASRLTGTGGYEQYF
DNA: TGTGCCAGTAGGCTCACCGGGACAGGGGGCTACGAGCAGTACTTC
J: TRBJ2-7
D: TRBD1
length: 15
V: TRBV19
size: .

CDR3: CASSFIWAFTEAFF
DNA: TGTGCCAGCAGCTTCATTTGGGCCTTCACTGAAGCTTTCTTT
J: TRBJ1-1
D: .
length: 14
V: TRBV5-6
size: .

CDR3: CASRKDISYEQYF
DNA: TGTGCCAGCAGAAAAGACATCTCCTACGAGCAGTACTTC
J: TRBJ2-7
D: .
length: 13
V: TRBV2
size: .

CDR3: CASSQVQPSTNEKLFF
DNA: TGTGCCAGCAGCCAAGTACAGCCTTCAACTAATGAAAAACTGTTTTTT
J: TRBJ1-4
D: .
length: 16
V: TRBV4-2
size: .

CDR3: CASSRYEGSQETQYF
DNA: TGTGCCAGCAGCCGCTACGAAGGGTCCCAAGAGACCCAGTACTTC
J: TRBJ2-5
D: .
length: 15
V: TRBV4-2
size: .

CDR3: CASSYSSGGKLFF
DNA: TGTGCCAGCAGTTACTCGTCCGGAGGAAAACTGTTTTTT
J: TRBJ1-4
D: .
length: 13
V: TRBV6-5
size: few

CDR3: CASSQGQGIYEQYF
DNA: TGCGCCAGCAGCCAAGGACAGGGAATCTACGAGCAGTACTTC
J: TRBJ2-7
D: TRBD1
length: 14
V: TRBV4-3
size: .

CDR3: CASRHSNTEAFF
DNA: TGCGCCAGCAGACACAGTAACACTGAAGCTTTCTTT
J: TRBJ1-1
D: .
length: 12
V: TRBV10-2
size: .

CDR3: CASSPRLAANTGELFF
DNA: TGTGCCAGCAGCCCCAGACTAGCGGCGAACACCGGGGAGCTGTTTTTT
J: TRBJ2-2
D: TRBD2
length: 16
V: TRBV4-2
size: .

CDR3: CAWSVLASTDTQYF
DNA: TGTGCCTGGAGTGTACTCGCGAGCACAGATACGCAGTATTTT
J: TRBJ2-3
D: .
length: 14
V: TRBV30
size: .

CDR3: CASSQVAGGYEQYF
DNA: TGTGCCAGCAGCCAAGTAGCGGGAGGCTACGAGCAGTACTTC
J: TRBJ2-7
D: TRBD2
length: 14
V: TRBV4-2
size: .